The clone carrying this T cell receptor (beta chain) was seen a handful of times. This entry is derived from a study of CD8 T cells in ankylosing spondylitis. V shed 0 bases and J shed 1 base, with 10 bases lying between them. Looked up from germline, CDR1 is PRHDT and CDR2 is FYEKMQ (reference sequence). This CDR3 is built from 15 residues. TCRdb re-derived calls from the 5' RACE reads in MiXCR, one entry per CDR3 protein. The repertoire holds 150,000 to 250,000 distinct CDR3 sequences, 10% to 15% seen once, with more than 15% in the top ten. The TCR comes from a male donor with ankylosing spondylitis or in good health (not recorded which). Sequenced input: blood, either unsorted or a sorted T cell fraction (not recorded which). This rearrangement joins TRBV13 to TRBJ2-7, with D tentatively TRBD1 (5 bases). CDR3 DNA sequence: TGTGCCAGCAGCTTAGGTCTCCAGGGATCCTACGAGCAGTACTTC. It is translated as CASSLGLQGSYEQYF.